A single sample gave rise to the 6 T cell receptor beta chains below, sequenced in a study of shared clonotypes between healthy human individuals. The repertoire was sequenced with immunoSEQ multiplex PCR; TCRdb's copy has only in-frame clones and lacks some. The sample holds around 1.1 million clones, more than 75% seen once. The specimen sequenced was memory CD4+ T cells from PBMCs. Subset denoted: CD45RA-negative fraction. The receptors here all came from a man aged 18 to 30 in good health. Some clones in this sample may be carry-over from other donors' samples.

The chain uses TRBV10-3 and TRBJ2-3, with unresolved D. This CDR3 comprises 12 residues. V was cut by 5 bases and J by 12 bases, with 15 bases left in between. Per germline, CDR1 ENHRY and CDR2 SYGVKD. CDR3 region: CAISIQGRIQYF. CDR3 DNA sequence: TGTGCCATCAGTATACAAGGACGAATCCAGTATTTT.

This chain joins TRBV5-1 and TRBJ2-2; D uncertain. Trimming left V 7 bases short and J 1 base short, with 5 bases between. Germline-derived CDR1 and CDR2 are SGHRS and YFSETQ. The CDR3 covers 12 residues. For the CDR3, the DNA is TGCGCCAGCGGAGAGAACACCGGGGAGCTGTTTTTT. It codes for CASGENTGELFF.

The chain uses TRBV28 and TRBJ1-5; D ambiguous. The ends were cut back, 8 bases at V and 3 bases at J, with 8 bases in the middle. Germline CDR1 reads MDHEN; CDR2 reads SYDVKM. This CDR3 is 12 amino acids long. CDR3 coding DNA: TGTGCCAGCGACATCACCAATCAGCCCCAGCATTTT. It encodes CASDITNQPQHF.

V gene TRBV5-4 combines with J gene TRBJ1-2, with D hard to call. CDR3 length: 12 amino acids. V gave up 0 bases and J gave up 4 bases, with 4 bases separating them. Germline loops: CDR1 SGHNT, CDR2 YYREEE (reference sequence). The CDR3 bases are TGTGCCAGCAGCTTGGATGGCTATGGCTACACCTTC. Amino acids: CASSLDGYGYTF.

This chain connects TRBV5-8 to TRBJ1-1; no clear D. The germline V and J ends were trimmed by 4 bases and 1 base, with 14 bases remaining between them. The CDR3 covers 15 residues. Germline values: CDR1 SGHTS, CDR2 YDEGEE. The DNA of the CDR3 is TGTGCCAGCAGCCCAGAACAGCTAACGAACACTGAAGCTTTCTTT. It translates to CASSPEQLTNTEAFF.

The chain combines TRBV7-2 with TRBJ1-2; no clear D gene. CDR1 and CDR2 from the germline V gene are SGHTA and FQGNSA. Trimming removed 1 base at V and 0 bases at J, with 9 bases between. The CDR3 spans 15 residues. The CDR3 sequence is CASSLVSGTNYGYTF. CDR3 DNA sequence: TGTGCCAGCAGCTTAGTGTCCGGGACTAACTATGGCTACACCTTC. Looking up the rest from reference TRBV7-2 and TRBJ1-2 gives the full variable domain: GAGVSQSPSNKVTEKGKDVELRCDPISGHTALYWYRQSLGQGLEFLIYFQGNSAPDKSGLPSDRFSAERTGGSVSTLTIQRTQQEDSAVYLCASSLVSGTNYGYTFGSGTRLTVV.